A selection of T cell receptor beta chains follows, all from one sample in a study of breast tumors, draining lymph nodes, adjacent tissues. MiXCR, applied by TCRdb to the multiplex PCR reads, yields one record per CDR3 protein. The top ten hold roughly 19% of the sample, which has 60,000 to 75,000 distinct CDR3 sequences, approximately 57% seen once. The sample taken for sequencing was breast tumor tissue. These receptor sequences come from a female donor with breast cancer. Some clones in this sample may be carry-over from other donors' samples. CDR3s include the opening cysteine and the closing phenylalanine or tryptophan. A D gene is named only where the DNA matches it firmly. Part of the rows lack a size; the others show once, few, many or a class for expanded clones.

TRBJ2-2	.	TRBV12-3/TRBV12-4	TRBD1	TGTGCCAGCAGGGGGGACAGGGGGGACACCGGGGAGCTGTTTTTT	CASRGDRGDTGELFF
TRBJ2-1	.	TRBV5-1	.	.	CASSFYICSASDGRTSYNEQFF
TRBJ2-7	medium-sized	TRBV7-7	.	TGTGCTAGCAGCGTAGAGGCCCGGATCTACGAGCAGTACTTC	CASSVEARIYEQYF
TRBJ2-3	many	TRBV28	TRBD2	TGTGCCAGCAGTTTAAGGCTAGCGGGAGGGGTAGATACGCAGTATTTT	CASSLRLAGGVDTQYF
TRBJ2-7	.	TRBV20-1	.	TGCGGTGCTAGTCAGGGTCTCTCCTACGAGCAGTACTTC	CGASQGLSYEQYF
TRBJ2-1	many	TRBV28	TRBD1	TGTGCCAGCAGGTCAGGGGGCCAGAGCTCCTACAATGAGCAGTTCTTC	CASRSGGQSSYNEQFF
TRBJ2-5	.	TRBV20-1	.	TGCAGTGCCAACCCATCAGACAGGATCCAAGAGACCCAGTACTTC	CSANPSDRIQETQYF
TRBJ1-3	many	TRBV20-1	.	TGCAGTGCTAGGGGCTCTGGAAACACCATATATTTT	CSARGSGNTIYF
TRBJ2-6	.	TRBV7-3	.	TGTGCCAGCAGCTTAACTTTGGGGGGGGGCGCTGGGGCCAACGTCCTGACTTTC	CASSLTLGGGAGANVLTF
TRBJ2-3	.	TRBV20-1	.	TGCAGTGCCCGTGGGGCTTCTAGCACAGATACGCAGTATTTT	CSARGASSTDTQYF
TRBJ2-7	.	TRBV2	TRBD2	TGTGCCAGCAGTGTGAGCGGGAACCAGCAGTACTTC	CASSVSGNQQYF
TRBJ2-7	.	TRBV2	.	TGTGCCAGCACCTGGACAGCCTACGAGCAGTACTTC	CASTWTAYEQYF
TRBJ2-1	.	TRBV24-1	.	TGTGCCACCAGTGAGTCTGGGCTCAATGAGCAGTTCTTC	CATSESGLNEQFF
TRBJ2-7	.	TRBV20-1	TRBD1	TGCAGTGGAGCCGGGACAGCGACGGGTGCCAAGCAGTACTTC	CSGAGTATGAKQYF
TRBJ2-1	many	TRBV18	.	TGTGCCAGCTCCCAAGATGTGACAGCCAATGAGCAGTTCTTC	CASSQDVTANEQFF
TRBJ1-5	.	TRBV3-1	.	TGTGCCAGCAGCCAAGATAATCAGCCCCAGCATTTT	CASSQDNQPQHF
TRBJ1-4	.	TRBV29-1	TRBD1	TGCAGCGTTGATCCGTCCGGGACAGGTGAAAAACTGTTTTTT	CSVDPSGTGEKLFF
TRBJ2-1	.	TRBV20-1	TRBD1	TGCAGTGCTACCAGGCTGGACAGGAGATTCAATGAGCAGTTCTTC	CSATRLDRRFNEQFF